This T cell receptor beta chain comes out of a study of shared clonotypes between healthy human individuals. Study background: Two women and a few men aged 18 to 49 served as donors. Study findings and constraints: The genetic and exposure-history diversity represented was limited by few donors.

Measured with immunoSEQ multiplex PCR; TCRdb has only the in-frame clones, and not every one. Of more than 550,000 clones listed, about two thirds are singletons. The V gene's germline CDR1 is WSHSY and CDR2 SAAADI. The CDR3 is 18 residues long. J gave up 5 bases and V 5 bases, and 8 bases lay outside the gene matches. In the case of this clone: Antigen: not known.

Sequenced material: memory CD4+ T cells sorted from blood. The subset is: CD45RA-negative fraction. This sequence was found in a woman aged 25 to 45 in good health. The chain has TRBV10-2 and TRBJ2-6; 14 bases are a match to TRBD2. The CDR3 DNA sequence: TGCGCCAGCAGTCGTGCCGGGACTAGCGGGAGCTGGGCCAACGTCCTGACTTTC. It encodes CASSRAGTSGSWANVLTF.